Listed here are 24 T cell receptor beta chains from one sample, sequenced in a study of blood T cell repertoires in COVID-19. Sequenced by immunoSEQ multiplex PCR; TCRdb stores in-frame clones only, minus some. Of roughly 440,000 clones detected, approximately 88% appear once; the ten largest clones hold 10% to 15%. The specimen sequenced was peripheral blood. Receptors were obtained from a woman aged 45 to 65 with COVID-19, enrolled during active disease.

The genes are TRBV5-6 and TRBJ2-7; possibly TRBD1 for D (6 bases). V was cut by 0 bases and J by 5 bases, with 6 bases left in between. CDR3 size: 12 residues. Germline V CDR1 and CDR2: SGHDT, YYEEEE. The CDR3 nucleotides are TGTGCCAGCAGCTTGGCAGGGGACGAGCAGTACTTC. Protein sequence: CASSLAGDEQYF. The complete variable domain, with remaining parts taken from reference TRBV5-6 and TRBJ2-7, reads DAGVTQSPTHLIKTRGQQVTLRCSPKSGHDTVSWYQQALGQGPQFIFQYYEEEERQRGNFPDRFSGHQFPNYSSELNVNALLLGDSALYLCASSLAGDEQYFGPGTRLTVT.

The chain carries TRBV7-9 and TRBJ2-7; perhaps TRBD2 as D (7 bases). Trimming cost V 6 bases and J 2 bases, with 11 bases left between them. Per the germline V gene, CDR1 is SEHNR and CDR2 is FQNEAQ (reference sequence). This CDR3 is 13 amino acids long. CDR3 region: CASRGAGAYEQYF. DNA of the CDR3: TGTGCCAGCAGGGGGGCGGGGGCCTACGAGCAGTACTTC.

The chain joins TRBV9 to TRBJ2-7; the D is unclear. The CDR3 is 13 amino acids. Trimming left V 2 bases short and J 4 bases short, with 10 bases between. The germline V gene has CDR1 SGDLS and CDR2 YYNGEE. CDR3: CASSVSGNYEQYF. The CDR3 coding sequence is TGTGCCAGCAGCGTTTCGGGTAATTACGAGCAGTACTTC.

This clone was picked up a small number of times. The chain recombines TRBV6-5 with TRBJ1-1; D uncertain. This CDR3 contains 12 residues. Trimming took off 6 bases at V and 5 bases at J, with 10 bases between the two ends. Germline CDR1 and CDR2: MNHEY and SVGAGI. This CDR3 reads CASRAYRTEAFF. CDR3 nucleotides: TGTGCCAGCAGGGCTTACAGAACTGAAGCTTTCTTT.

CDR3 protein: CASTIRRRREGDTQYF. The DNA of the CDR3 is TGTGCCAGCACCATACGGCGCAGGAGGGAGGGAGATACGCAGTATTTT. V usage is TRBV6-6 and J usage is TRBJ2-3, with TRBD2 identical over 7 bases. Looked up from germline, CDR1 is MNHNY and CDR2 is SVGAGI (reference sequence). This CDR3 has 16 residues. Trimming removed 7 bases from V and 5 bases from J; junction bases left unmatched: 15.

This rearrangement joins TRBV4-1 to TRBJ1-5; 7 bases agree with TRBD1. The CDR3 length is 15 residues. Germline CDR1 and CDR2: MGHRA and YSYEKL. V lost 4 bases and J lost 7; bases outside the gene matches: 10. CDR3 nucleotides: TGCGCCAGCAGCCTGCAACCGAGACAGGGACAGCCCCAGCATTTT. Amino acids: CASSLQPRQGQPQHF.

The rearrangement links TRBV5-4 to TRBJ2-1; tentative D call: TRBD2 (7 bases). Trimming stripped 5 bases from V and 6 bases from J, with 18 bases between. The CDR3 spans 15 residues. Germline V lookup: CDR1 SGHNT, CDR2 YYREEE (reference sequence). In nucleotides, the CDR3 is TGTGCCAGCAGGGGGGGGGCCCAGGGGTCCAATGAGCAGTTCTTC. This gives the protein CASRGGAQGSNEQFF.

The chain employs TRBV9 and TRBJ2-6, with a possible D match to TRBD1 (6 bases). V was cut by 0 bases and J by 2 bases, with 9 bases left in between. The germline gives CDR1 SGDLS, CDR2 YYNGEE. CDR3 length: 16 amino acids. The CDR3 DNA sequence: TGTGCCAGCAGCGTAGGTCACAGGGCTGGGGCCAACGTCCTGACTTTC. This translates into CASSVGHRAGANVLTF. The whole variable domain, filled in from reference TRBV9 and TRBJ2-6, reads DSGVTQTPKHLITATGQRVTLRCSPRSGDLSVYWYQQSLDQGLQFLIQYYNGEERAKGNILERFSAQQFPDLHSELNLSSLELGDSALYFCASSVGHRAGANVLTFGAGSRLTVL.

V is TRBV12-3 or TRBV12-4 and J is TRBJ1-1, with no clear D. The V end lost 6 bases, the J end lost 3 bases, and 8 bases lay between the germline ends. The CDR3 has 12 amino acids. The CDR3 here is CASRQAYTEAFF. The CDR3, as DNA: TGTGCCAGCAGGCAGGCATACACTGAAGCTTTCTTT.

The V call is TRBV3-1 (or the pseudogene TRBV3-2), the J call TRBJ2-5; 9 positions agree with TRBD1. V dropped 3 bases and J dropped 5; count of bases not matched to a gene: 13. There are 17 residues in the CDR3. The germline V gene has CDR1 LGHDT and CDR2 YNNKEL (reference sequence). CDR3 sequence: CASSHYPRQGVVETQYF. The CDR3 nucleotides read TGTGCCAGCAGCCATTACCCACGACAGGGGGTGGTGGAGACCCAGTACTTC.

The chain has TRBV7-9 and TRBJ1-3; D not resolved. Trimming stripped 5 bases from V and 0 bases from J, with 8 bases between. The CDR3 contains 14 residues. The germline V gene has CDR1 SEHNR and CDR2 FQNEAQ (reference sequence). The DNA of the CDR3 is TGTGCCAGCAGCCGAAGCCTCTCTGGAAACACCATATATTTT. This gives the protein CASSRSLSGNTIYF.

This clone was found a few times. The chain carries TRBV4-1 and TRBJ2-7, with 10 bases lining up with TRBD2. Germline V gives CDR1 MGHRA, CDR2 YSYEKL. J was trimmed by 6 bases and V by 2 bases; bases with no gene match: 7. This CDR3 has 15 residues. The CDR3 protein is CASSQSSGGAGEQYF. CDR3 bases: TGCGCCAGCAGCCAATCGAGCGGGGGGGCGGGCGAGCAGTACTTC.

With respect to this clone: Distinct nucleotide sequences in the sample also encode this CDR3. The gene calls are TRBV5-1 and TRBJ1-6, with D unresolved. The CDR3 is 12 residues long. V dropped 4 bases and J dropped 8 bases, with 7 bases sitting between them. The germline gives CDR1 SGHRS, CDR2 YFSETQ. The CDR3 reads CASSTGDSPLHF. The CDR3 nucleotides are TGCGCCAGCAGCACCGGTGATTCACCCCTCCACTTT.

The V call is TRBV3-1 (or the pseudogene TRBV3-2), the J call TRBJ2-7; D is perhaps TRBD1 (6 bases). Germline loops: CDR1 LGHDT, CDR2 YNNKEL (reference sequence). V shed 5 bases and J shed 2 bases, with 10 bases lying between them. The CDR3 loop spans 13 amino acids. The CDR3: CASSWGPAYEQYF. CDR3 nucleotide sequence: TGTGCCAGCAGCTGGGGGCCAGCCTACGAGCAGTACTTC.

With regard to this clone: The same CDR3 also results from other DNA sequences found in this sample. The chain combines TRBV7-9 with TRBJ1-1; TRBD1 might be the D (5 bases). V was trimmed by 5 bases and J by 5 bases, leaving 9 bases between them. The CDR3 has 12 residues. Germline V gene lookup returns CDR1 SEHNR and CDR2 FQNEAQ (reference sequence). The CDR3 is CASSPGGTEAFF. The CDR3, as DNA: TGTGCCAGCAGCCCCGGGGGAACTGAAGCTTTCTTT. Full variable domain (rest looked up from reference TRBV7-9 and TRBJ1-1): DTGVSQNPRHKITKRGQNVTFRCDPISEHNRLYWYRQTLGQGPEFLTYFQNEAQLEKSRLLSDRFSAERPKGSFSTLEIQRTEQGDSAMYLCASSPGGTEAFFGQGTRLTVV.

The chain links TRBV3-1 (or the pseudogene TRBV3-2) to TRBJ1-1; 8 nucleotides line up with TRBD1. The CDR3 is 16 amino acids. With V trimmed by 1 base and J by 3 bases, 7 bases remained unmatched. Germline assignment: CDR1 LGHDT and CDR2 YNNKEL (reference sequence). The DNA of the CDR3 is TGTGCCAGCAGCCAAGGATTGGACAGGGCGGACACTGAAGCTTTCTTT. Its translation: CASSQGLDRADTEAFF.

V gene TRBV11-2 combines with J gene TRBJ1-1, with TRBD1 as a possible D gene (5 bases). Germline V gene data show CDR1 as SGHAT and CDR2 as FQNNGV. The length of the CDR3 is 15 residues. Trimming shortened V by 7 bases and J by 4 bases, and 19 bases separated the two germline ends. The chain's CDR3 is CASTVSGGMTTEAFF. CDR3 in DNA: TGTGCCAGCACCGTGTCGGGGGGGATGACCACTGAAGCTTTCTTT.

The rearrangement uses TRBV10-3 and TRBJ2-7, with 10 nucleotides matching TRBD1. CDR1 ENHRY and CDR2 SYGVKD come from the germline V gene. V gave up 7 bases and J gave up 5 bases; unmatched junction bases: 11. The CDR3 is 15 residues long. The CDR3 protein is CAITPGTGDAHEQYF. The CDR3 bases are TGTGCCATCACTCCCGGGACAGGGGATGCCCACGAGCAGTACTTC.

The chain has TRBV25-1 and TRBJ2-7, with D perhaps matching TRBD2 (5 bases). The CDR3 covers 15 residues. The V end was cut by 1 base, the J end by 5 bases, with 15 bases between. Germline assignment: CDR1 MGHDK and CDR2 SYGVNS. The CDR3 reads CASSELGDNLNEQYF. CDR3 sequence (DNA): TGTGCCAGCAGTGAATTGGGAGACAACTTAAACGAGCAGTACTTC.

The rearrangement joins TRBV9 to TRBJ2-3; D might be TRBD2 (6 bases). CDR1 SGDLS and CDR2 YYNGEE come from the germline V gene. CDR3 length equals 16 residues. V lost 0 bases, J lost 0 bases, and 11 bases lay in between. This CDR3 is CASSVEAGYSTDTQYF. The CDR3 DNA reads as TGTGCCAGCAGCGTAGAGGCGGGGTATAGCACAGATACGCAGTATTTT.

V and J are TRBV6-5 and TRBJ1-5; 8 bases align to TRBD1. The germline V gene encodes CDR1 MNHEY and CDR2 SVGAGI. The CDR3 contains 15 residues. V shed 5 bases, J shed 2 bases, and the junction held 5 bases outside the gene matches. This chain's CDR3 is CASSPRGRGNQPQHF. DNA of the CDR3: TGTGCCAGCAGTCCCAGGGGGCGCGGCAATCAGCCCCAGCATTTT.

The V call is TRBV7-9, the J call TRBJ1-2, with TRBD1 matching over 7 bases. The length of the CDR3 is 15 residues. Trimming at V came to 4 bases and at J to 4 bases, leaving 9 bases not matched to a gene. Germline V gene data show CDR1 as SEHNR and CDR2 as FQNEAQ (reference sequence). CDR3 region: CASSSSGTDLYGYTF. The CDR3 region has the DNA TGTGCCAGCAGCTCCTCCGGGACAGACCTCTATGGCTACACCTTC.

J is TRBJ1-1 and V is TRBV12-1; the DNA was not compared with TRBD1, the D call given in the table. TRBV12-1 is a pseudogene segment. The CDR3 totals 13 residues. The CDR3 DNA reads TGTGCCAGCAGCTTAGGACAGAACACTGAAGCTTTCTTT. Amino acids: CASSLGQNTEAFF.

The chain employs TRBV4-2 and TRBJ2-2, with D maybe TRBD2 (5 bases). The CDR3 is made up of 16 amino acids. Looked up from germline, CDR1 is LGHNA and CDR2 is YNFKEQ. V was clipped by 0 bases and J by 4 bases, with 12 bases between them. DNA of the CDR3: TGTGCCAGCAGCCAAGACTATAGAGGGTCCACCGGGGAGCTGTTTTTT. It codes for CASSQDYRGSTGELFF.